In its sample, the clone carrying this TCR beta chain was seen a few times. Using immunoSEQ multiplex PCR, the repertoire was profiled, and TCRdb retains in-frame clones only, with some absent. Altogether about 100,000 clones are present, roughly four fifths being singletons, with the ten largest covering about 5%. This record comes from a study of blood T cell repertoires in COVID-19. Germline V CDR1 and CDR2: SGHTA, FQGNSA. V lost 5 bases and J lost 3; bases outside the gene matches: 3. The CDR3 has 14 residues. Material: peripheral blood. This clonotype originated in a man between 60 and 75 years old with acute or convalescent COVID-19. J is TRBJ1-5 and V is TRBV7-2; 8 bases line up with TRBD1. Here the CDR3 reads CASSRTGLNQPQHF. CDR3 DNA: TGTGCCAGCAGCAGGACAGGGCTCAATCAGCCCCAGCATTTT.